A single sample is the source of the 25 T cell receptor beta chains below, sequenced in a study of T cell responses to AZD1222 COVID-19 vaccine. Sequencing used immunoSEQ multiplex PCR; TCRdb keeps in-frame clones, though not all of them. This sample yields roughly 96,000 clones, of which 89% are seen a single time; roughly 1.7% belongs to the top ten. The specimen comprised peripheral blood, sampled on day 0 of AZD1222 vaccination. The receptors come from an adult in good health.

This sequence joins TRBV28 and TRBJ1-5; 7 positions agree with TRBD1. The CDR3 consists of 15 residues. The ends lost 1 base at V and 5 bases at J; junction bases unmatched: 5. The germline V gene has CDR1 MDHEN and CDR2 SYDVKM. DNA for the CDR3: TGTGCCAGCAGTTTATCTGGCAGGGGGGATCAGCCCCAGCATTTT. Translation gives CASSLSGRGDQPQHF.

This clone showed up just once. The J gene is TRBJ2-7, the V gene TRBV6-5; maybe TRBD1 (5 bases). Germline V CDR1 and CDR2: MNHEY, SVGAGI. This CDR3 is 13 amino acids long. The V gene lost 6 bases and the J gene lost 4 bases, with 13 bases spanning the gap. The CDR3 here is CASRGQGRYEQYF. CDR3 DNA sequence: TGTGCCAGCAGGGGTCAGGGAAGATACGAGCAGTACTTC.

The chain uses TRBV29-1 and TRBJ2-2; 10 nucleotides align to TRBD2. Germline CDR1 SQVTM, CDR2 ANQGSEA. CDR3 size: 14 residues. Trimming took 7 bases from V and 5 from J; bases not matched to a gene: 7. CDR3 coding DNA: TGCAGCGCTGGACTAGCGGATCTTACCGGGGAGCTGTTTTTT. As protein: CSAGLADLTGELFF.

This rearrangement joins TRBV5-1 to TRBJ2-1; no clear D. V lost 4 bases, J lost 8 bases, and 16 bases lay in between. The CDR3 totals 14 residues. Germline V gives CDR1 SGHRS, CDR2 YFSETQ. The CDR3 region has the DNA TGCGCCAGCAGCCTGAGAGACTCTCGGGATGAGCAGTTCTTC. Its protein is CASSLRDSRDEQFF.

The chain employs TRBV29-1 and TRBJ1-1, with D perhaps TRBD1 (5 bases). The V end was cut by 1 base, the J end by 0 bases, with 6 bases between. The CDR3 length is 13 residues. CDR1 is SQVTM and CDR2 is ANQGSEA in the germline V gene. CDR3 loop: CSVEGGLNTEAFF. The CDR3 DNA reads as TGCAGCGTTGAAGGGGGGTTGAACACTGAAGCTTTCTTT.

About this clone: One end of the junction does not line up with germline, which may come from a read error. Here the CDR3 DNA reads TGTGCCAGTAGTATAGATCCGTATCTAGACCTTGTCTTC. It codes for CASSIDPYLDLVF. This chain uses TRBV19 with TRBJ2-1; no reliable D call. This CDR3 contains 13 residues. Germline V lookup: CDR1 LNHDA, CDR2 SQIVND (reference sequence).

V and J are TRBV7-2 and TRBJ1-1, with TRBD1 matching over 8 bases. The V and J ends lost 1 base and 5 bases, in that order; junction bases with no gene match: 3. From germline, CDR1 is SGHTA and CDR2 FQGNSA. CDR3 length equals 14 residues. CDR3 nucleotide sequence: TGTGCCAGCAGCTTAGGACAGGGGAGGACTGAAGCTTTCTTT. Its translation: CASSLGQGRTEAFF.

In DNA form, the CDR3 reads TGTGCCAGCAGTTTATTCTGGGGGGGGGACCGCTACTCTGGGGCCAACGTCCTGACTTTC. This codes for CASSLFWGGDRYSGANVLTF. This chain joins TRBV27 and TRBJ2-6; 7 nucleotides agree with TRBD2. This CDR3 region has 20 residues. V lost 1 base to trimming and J lost 0 bases; unmatched junction nucleotides: 12. The germline V gene has CDR1 MNHEY and CDR2 SMNVEV (reference sequence).

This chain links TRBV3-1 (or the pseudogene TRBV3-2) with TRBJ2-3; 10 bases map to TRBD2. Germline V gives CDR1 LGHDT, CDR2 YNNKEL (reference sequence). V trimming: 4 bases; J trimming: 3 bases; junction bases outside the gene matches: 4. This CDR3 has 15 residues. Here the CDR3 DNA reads TGTGCCAGCAGCCGCGGACTAGCGGAAACAGATACGCAGTATTTT. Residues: CASSRGLAETDTQYF.

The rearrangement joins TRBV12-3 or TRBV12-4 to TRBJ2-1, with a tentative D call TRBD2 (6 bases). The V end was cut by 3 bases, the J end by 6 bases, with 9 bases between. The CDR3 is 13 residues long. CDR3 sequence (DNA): TGTGCCAGCAGTTTCGGGGGAGGCAATGAGCAGTTCTTC. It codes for CASSFGGGNEQFF.

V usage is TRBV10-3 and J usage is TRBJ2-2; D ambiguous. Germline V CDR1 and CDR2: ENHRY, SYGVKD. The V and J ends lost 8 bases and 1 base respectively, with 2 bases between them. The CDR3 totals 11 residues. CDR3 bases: TGTGCCATCGGGAACACCGGGGAGCTGTTTTTT. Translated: CAIGNTGELFF.

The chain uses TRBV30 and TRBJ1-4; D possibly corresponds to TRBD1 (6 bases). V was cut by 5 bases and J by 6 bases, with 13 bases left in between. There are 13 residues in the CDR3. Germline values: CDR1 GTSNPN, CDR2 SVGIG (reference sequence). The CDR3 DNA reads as TGTGCCTGGGCCCACAGGGATGATGAAAAACTGTTTTTT. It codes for CAWAHRDDEKLFF.

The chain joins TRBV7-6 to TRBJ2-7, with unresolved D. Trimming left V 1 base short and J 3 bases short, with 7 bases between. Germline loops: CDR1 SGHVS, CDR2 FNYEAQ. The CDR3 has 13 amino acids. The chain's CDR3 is CASSLGRNYEQYF. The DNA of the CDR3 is TGTGCCAGCAGCTTAGGTAGGAACTACGAGCAGTACTTC.

The CDR3 loop is CASSPPPGQGPNYGYTF. The CDR3 DNA follows: TGTGCCAGCTCACCACCGCCGGGACAGGGCCCTAACTATGGCTACACCTTC. The chain employs TRBV18 and TRBJ1-2; 9 nucleotides match TRBD1. The V gene end was trimmed by 0 bases and the J gene end by 0 bases; junction bases not matched to a gene: 5. The CDR3 loop spans 17 amino acids. The germline V gene has CDR1 KGHSH and CDR2 LQKENI.

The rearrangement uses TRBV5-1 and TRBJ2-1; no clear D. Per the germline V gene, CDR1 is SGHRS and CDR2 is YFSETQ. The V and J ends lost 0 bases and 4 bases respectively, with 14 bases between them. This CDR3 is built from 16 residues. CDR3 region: CASSLGHRISYNEQFF. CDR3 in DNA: TGCGCCAGCAGCTTGGGACACCGGATCTCTTACAATGAGCAGTTCTTC.

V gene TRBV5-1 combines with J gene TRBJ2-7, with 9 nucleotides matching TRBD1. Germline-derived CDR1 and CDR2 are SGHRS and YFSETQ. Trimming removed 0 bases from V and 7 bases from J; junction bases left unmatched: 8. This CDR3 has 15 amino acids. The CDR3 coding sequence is TGCGCCAGCAGCTTGGCGGGACAGGGTTCTGTGGAGCAGTACTTC. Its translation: CASSLAGQGSVEQYF.

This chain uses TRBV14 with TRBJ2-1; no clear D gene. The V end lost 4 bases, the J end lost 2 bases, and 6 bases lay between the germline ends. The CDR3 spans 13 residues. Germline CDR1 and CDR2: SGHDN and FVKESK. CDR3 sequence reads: CASSPDTYNEQFF. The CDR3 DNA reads TGTGCCAGCAGCCCCGACACCTACAATGAGCAGTTCTTC.

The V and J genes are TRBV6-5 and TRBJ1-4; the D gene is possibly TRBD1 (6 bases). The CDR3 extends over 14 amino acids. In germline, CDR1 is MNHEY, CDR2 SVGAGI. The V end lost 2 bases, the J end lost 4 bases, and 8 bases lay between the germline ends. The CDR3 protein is CASSYSRGNEKLFF. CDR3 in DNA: TGTGCCAGCAGTTACAGCAGGGGTAATGAAAAACTGTTTTTT.

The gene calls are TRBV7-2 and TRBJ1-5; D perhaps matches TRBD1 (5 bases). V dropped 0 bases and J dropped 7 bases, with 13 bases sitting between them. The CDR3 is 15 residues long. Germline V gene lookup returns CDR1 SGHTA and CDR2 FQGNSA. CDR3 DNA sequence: TGTGCCAGCAGCTTAGCATCGGGGGTCGGGCAGCCCCAGCATTTT. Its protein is CASSLASGVGQPQHF.

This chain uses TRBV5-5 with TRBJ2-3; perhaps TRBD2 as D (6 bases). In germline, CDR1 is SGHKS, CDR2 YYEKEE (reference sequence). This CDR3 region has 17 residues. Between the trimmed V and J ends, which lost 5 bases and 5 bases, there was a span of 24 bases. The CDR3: CASRRTVTGERRDTQYF. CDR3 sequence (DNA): TGTGCCAGCAGGAGGACTGTCACGGGGGAGCGTAGAGATACGCAGTATTTT.

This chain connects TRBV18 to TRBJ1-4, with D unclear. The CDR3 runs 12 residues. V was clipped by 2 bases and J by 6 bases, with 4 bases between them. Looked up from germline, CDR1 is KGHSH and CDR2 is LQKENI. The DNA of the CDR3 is TGTGCCAGCTCACCAGAGGATGAAAAACTGTTTTTT. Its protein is CASSPEDEKLFF.

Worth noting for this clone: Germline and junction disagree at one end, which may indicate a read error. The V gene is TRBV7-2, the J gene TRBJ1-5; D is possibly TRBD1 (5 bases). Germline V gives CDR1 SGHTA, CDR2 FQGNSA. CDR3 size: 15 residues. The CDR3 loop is CASSLDRQGNQPQHF. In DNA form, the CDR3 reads TGTGCCAGCAGCTTAGACCGGCAGGGCAACCAGCCCCAGCATTTT. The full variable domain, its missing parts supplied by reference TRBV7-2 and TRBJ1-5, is GAGVSQSPSNKVTEKGKDVELRCDPISGHTALYWYRQSLGQGLEFLIYFQGNSAPDKSGLPSDRFSAERTGGSVSTLTIQRTQQEDSAVYLCASSLDRQGNQPQHFGDGTRLSIL.

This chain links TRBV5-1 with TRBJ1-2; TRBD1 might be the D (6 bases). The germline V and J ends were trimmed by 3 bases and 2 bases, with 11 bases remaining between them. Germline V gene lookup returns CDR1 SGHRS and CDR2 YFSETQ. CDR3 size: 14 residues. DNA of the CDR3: TGCGCCAGCAGCTCCGGGACATTGAACTATGGCTACACCTTC. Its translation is CASSSGTLNYGYTF.

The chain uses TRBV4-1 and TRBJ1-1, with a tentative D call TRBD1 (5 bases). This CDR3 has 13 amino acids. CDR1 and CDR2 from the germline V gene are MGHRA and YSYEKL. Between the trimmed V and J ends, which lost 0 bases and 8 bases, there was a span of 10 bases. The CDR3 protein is CASSQDRQGEAFF. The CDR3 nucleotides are TGCGCCAGCAGCCAAGACCGCCAGGGAGAAGCTTTCTTT.

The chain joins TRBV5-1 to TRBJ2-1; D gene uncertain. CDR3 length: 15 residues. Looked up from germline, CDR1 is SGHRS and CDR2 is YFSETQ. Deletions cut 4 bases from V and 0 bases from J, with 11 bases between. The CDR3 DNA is TGCGCCAGCAGCCGAGATCTGAGCTCCTACAATGAGCAGTTCTTC. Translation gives CASSRDLSSYNEQFF.